What follows describes a single T cell receptor beta chain. This CDR3 comprises 16 residues. Germline CDR1 is KGHSH and CDR2 is LQKENI. J was trimmed by 1 base and V by 6 bases; bases with no gene match: 7. These data belong to a study of T cell changes during pregnancy in multiple sclerosis. The method was immunoSEQ multiplex PCR; TCRdb's version includes in-frame clones alone and lacks a portion of them. The repertoire holds about 54,000 clones, around 89% seen once, with 0.58% in the top ten. Sequencing was performed on CD4+ T cells from peripheral blood mononuclear cells, taken in the first trimester of pregnancy. The J gene is TRBJ2-1, the V gene TRBV18; 9 bases are a match to TRBD2. The TCR was taken from a female donor with multiple sclerosis, enrolled in a pregnancy study. DNA of the CDR3: TGTGCCAGCTCGAGGGCTAGCGGGGTATCCTACAATGAGCAGTTCTTC. As protein: CASSRASGVSYNEQFF.